The rows below give T cell receptor beta chains drawn from one sample of a study of T cell responses to AZD1222 COVID-19 vaccine. The assay was immunoSEQ multiplex PCR, and TCRdb's table has in-frame clones only and misses some. The repertoire holds roughly 140,000 clones, with about 90% as singletons. The sample was peripheral blood, taken 28 days after the second AZD1222 dose. The receptors come from an adult who received the AZD1222 COVID-19 vaccine. The CDR3 runs from the conserved cysteine through the conserved F or W. The order of the fields is J gene, D gene, clone size, V gene, CDR3 DNA, CDR3 protein. A D gene is named only where the DNA matches it firmly. Clone sizes are given selectively: once, few, many, or a class where the clone is expanded.

j_gene: TRBJ2-3
d_gene: TRBD1
abundance: NA
v_gene: TRBV29-1
CDR3nt: TGCAGCGCGGAGGGGACAGGGGGCCTCACAGATACGCAGTATTTT
CDR3aa: CSAEGTGGLTDTQYF

j_gene: TRBJ2-3
d_gene: NA
abundance: NA
v_gene: TRBV6-5
CDR3nt: TGTGCCAGCAGTTCCAGGTCTACGCAGTATTTT
CDR3aa: CASSSRSTQYF

j_gene: TRBJ1-1
d_gene: NA
abundance: once
v_gene: TRBV28
CDR3nt: TGTGCCAGCAGTTTTAGTCGGGGCAACACTGAAGCTTTCTTT
CDR3aa: CASSFSRGNTEAFF

j_gene: TRBJ2-5
d_gene: NA
abundance: NA
v_gene: TRBV5-6
CDR3nt: TGTGCCAGCAGTTCGGAAGGACCTAAAGAGACCCAGTACTTC
CDR3aa: CASSSEGPKETQYF

j_gene: TRBJ1-3
d_gene: NA
abundance: NA
v_gene: TRBV10-2
CDR3nt: TGCGCCAGCCAGCGGGAGGGCTACGGAAACACCATATATTTT
CDR3aa: CASQREGYGNTIYF

j_gene: TRBJ1-2
d_gene: NA
abundance: NA
v_gene: TRBV7-2
CDR3nt: TGTGCCAGCAGCTTAGTAACAAGCGACCCCTACACCTTC
CDR3aa: CASSLVTSDPYTF

j_gene: TRBJ1-4
d_gene: NA
abundance: NA
v_gene: TRBV7-9
CDR3nt: TGTGCCAGCAGCTTATACGCGGGCTTGGGTGAAAAACTGTTTTTT
CDR3aa: CASSLYAGLGEKLFF

j_gene: TRBJ1-4
d_gene: NA
abundance: NA
v_gene: TRBV7-2
CDR3nt: TGTGCCAGCAGCCAGACAGTAACTAATGAAAAACTGTTTTTT
CDR3aa: CASSQTVTNEKLFF

j_gene: TRBJ1-2
d_gene: TRBD1
abundance: NA
v_gene: TRBV7-9
CDR3nt: TGTGCCAGCAGCTTGATGGGGACAGGGTCCAGCTACACCTTC
CDR3aa: CASSLMGTGSSYTF

j_gene: TRBJ1-2
d_gene: TRBD1
abundance: NA
v_gene: TRBV6-5
CDR3nt: TGTGCCAGCAGTTACTCCAGACAGGGAAGTGGCTACACCTTC
CDR3aa: CASSYSRQGSGYTF

j_gene: TRBJ2-6
d_gene: NA
abundance: few
v_gene: TRBV9
CDR3nt: TGTGCCAGCAGCTTTAGACCCGTTGGGGCCAACGTCCTGACTTTC
CDR3aa: CASSFRPVGANVLTF

j_gene: TRBJ2-2
d_gene: TRBD2
abundance: NA
v_gene: TRBV2
CDR3nt: TGTGCCAGCAGTGATTTAGCGGGAGGGTCCGGGGAGCTGTTTTTT
CDR3aa: CASSDLAGGSGELFF

j_gene: TRBJ1-1
d_gene: NA
abundance: NA
v_gene: TRBV19
CDR3nt: TGTGCCAGTAGTATAGCCGGGGCTCTGGCCACTGAAGCTTTCTTT
CDR3aa: CASSIAGALATEAFF

j_gene: TRBJ2-7
d_gene: TRBD2
abundance: NA
v_gene: TRBV10-3
CDR3nt: TGTGCCATCAGTGATTCCCCGGGACTAGCGGGAGGCTACGAGCAGTACTTC
CDR3aa: CAISDSPGLAGGYEQYF

j_gene: TRBJ2-1
d_gene: NA
abundance: NA
v_gene: TRBV10-2
CDR3nt: TGCGCCAGCAGTGAGTCTAGAGGGAGCTTGTACAATGAGCAGTTCTTC
CDR3aa: CASSESRGSLYNEQFF

j_gene: TRBJ1-1
d_gene: NA
abundance: NA
v_gene: TRBV5-1
CDR3nt: TGCGCCAGCAGCCGTGGAACTGAAGCTTTCTTT
CDR3aa: CASSRGTEAFF

j_gene: TRBJ1-2
d_gene: TRBD1
abundance: once
v_gene: TRBV2
CDR3nt: TGTGCCAGCAAACCACAGGGGGTGATCTATGGCTACACCTTC
CDR3aa: CASKPQGVIYGYTF

j_gene: TRBJ2-2
d_gene: NA
abundance: NA
v_gene: TRBV21-1
CDR3nt: TGTGCCAGCAGCAAACCCCCGAACCGTTACTCCGGGGAGCTGTTTTTT
CDR3aa: CASSKPPNRYSGELFF

j_gene: TRBJ1-5
d_gene: NA
abundance: NA
v_gene: TRBV3-1/TRBV3-2
CDR3nt: TGTGCCAGCAGTTCACACTCGGGACACCTCAATCAGCCCCAGCATTTT
CDR3aa: CASSSHSGHLNQPQHF

j_gene: TRBJ2-2
d_gene: NA
abundance: NA
v_gene: TRBV6-5
CDR3nt: TGTGCCAGCGGGGGACAGAACACCGGGGAGCTGTTTTTT
CDR3aa: CASGGQNTGELFF

j_gene: TRBJ2-7
d_gene: NA
abundance: NA
v_gene: TRBV27
CDR3nt: TGTGCCAGCAGCCTTGGCGGGGCCTTGGAGCAGTACTTC
CDR3aa: CASSLGGALEQYF

j_gene: TRBJ2-5
d_gene: NA
abundance: NA
v_gene: TRBV7-2
CDR3nt: TGTGCCAGCAGCTCCCCAAAGCTAGGGCAAGAGACCCAGTACTTC
CDR3aa: CASSSPKLGQETQYF

j_gene: TRBJ1-1
d_gene: TRBD1
abundance: NA
v_gene: TRBV10-3
CDR3nt: TGTGCCATCAGCCAGACAGGGGCACTTGAAGCTTTCTTT
CDR3aa: CAISQTGALEAFF

j_gene: TRBJ2-7
d_gene: NA
abundance: NA
v_gene: TRBV7-9
CDR3nt: TGTGCCAGCAGCTTAGTAGTGGACGAGCAGTACTTC
CDR3aa: CASSLVVDEQYF

j_gene: TRBJ1-4
d_gene: TRBD1
abundance: NA
v_gene: TRBV18
CDR3nt: TGTGCCAGCTCACCGCGGGACAGAGGTGAAAAACTGTTTTTT
CDR3aa: CASSPRDRGEKLFF

j_gene: TRBJ1-4
d_gene: TRBD1
abundance: once
v_gene: TRBV7-8
CDR3nt: TGTGCCAGCAGCCCATCGGTCCCGGGACAGGGCGGTGAAAAACTGTTTTTT
CDR3aa: CASSPSVPGQGGEKLFF

j_gene: TRBJ2-5
d_gene: TRBD2
abundance: NA
v_gene: TRBV13
CDR3nt: TGTGCCAGCAGCTTAGGCGCGGGAGGGATGAAGACCCAGTACTTC
CDR3aa: CASSLGAGGMKTQYF

j_gene: TRBJ1-1
d_gene: NA
abundance: NA
v_gene: TRBV29-1
CDR3nt: TGCAGCGTTGGGGGCGGGAACACTGAAGCTTTCTTT
CDR3aa: CSVGGGNTEAFF

j_gene: TRBJ2-1
d_gene: TRBD2
abundance: NA
v_gene: TRBV3-1/TRBV3-2
CDR3nt: TGTGCCAGCAGCCAAGTTCTAGCGGGAAAAAACAATGAGCAGTTCTTC
CDR3aa: CASSQVLAGKNNEQFF

j_gene: TRBJ1-4
d_gene: TRBD1
abundance: NA
v_gene: TRBV6-5
CDR3nt: TGTGCCAGCCTGGACAGGGGATTTGAAAAACTGTTTTTT
CDR3aa: CASLDRGFEKLFF

j_gene: TRBJ2-7
d_gene: TRBD2
abundance: once
v_gene: TRBV7-8
CDR3nt: TGTGCCAGCAGCCAGCTGAGCGGGACCTTCTACGAGCAGTACTTC
CDR3aa: CASSQLSGTFYEQYF

j_gene: TRBJ1-2
d_gene: NA
abundance: medium-sized
v_gene: TRBV7-8
CDR3nt: TGTGCCAGCAGCCCACTAGGGGAGGCCGGCTACACCTTC
CDR3aa: CASSPLGEAGYTF

j_gene: TRBJ1-6
d_gene: TRBD1
abundance: once
v_gene: TRBV9
CDR3nt: TGTGCCAGCAGCGTAGCCGCAGGGGGTTTTTCACCCCTCCACTTT
CDR3aa: CASSVAAGGFSPLHF

j_gene: TRBJ1-2
d_gene: TRBD1
abundance: NA
v_gene: TRBV28
CDR3nt: TGTGCCAGCAGTTCCGCCGACACAGGGGGAAGTAGCTATGGCTACACCTTC
CDR3aa: CASSSADTGGSSYGYTF

j_gene: TRBJ1-2
d_gene: NA
abundance: NA
v_gene: TRBV19
CDR3nt: TGTGCCAGTAGTTCAAGAATTCAGGGCCATGGCTACACCTTC
CDR3aa: CASSSRIQGHGYTF

j_gene: TRBJ2-2
d_gene: NA
abundance: NA
v_gene: TRBV10-1
CDR3nt: TGCGCCACCTCGGAAGGCACCGGGGAGCTGTTTTTT
CDR3aa: CATSEGTGELFF

j_gene: TRBJ1-4
d_gene: TRBD1
abundance: NA
v_gene: TRBV12-5
CDR3nt: TGTGCTAGTGTTCCTGACAGGGGAGGGTTTGAAAAACTGTTTTTT
CDR3aa: CASVPDRGGFEKLFF

j_gene: TRBJ1-1
d_gene: NA
abundance: NA
v_gene: TRBV6-5
CDR3nt: TGTGCCAGCAGACCGACAAACGGTGGGAACACTGAAGCTTTCTTT
CDR3aa: CASRPTNGGNTEAFF

j_gene: TRBJ1-2
d_gene: NA
abundance: NA
v_gene: TRBV28
CDR3nt: TGTGCCAGCAGTTTCAGGGCCTATGGCTACACCTTC
CDR3aa: CASSFRAYGYTF

j_gene: TRBJ1-5
d_gene: NA
abundance: NA
v_gene: TRBV2
CDR3nt: TGTGCCAGCAGCCCAAGGGGGGGGAGTCAGCCCCAGCATTTT
CDR3aa: CASSPRGGSQPQHF

j_gene: TRBJ2-6
d_gene: NA
abundance: NA
v_gene: TRBV4-3
CDR3nt: TGCGCCAGCAGCCAAGATCAGGGGTCTGGGGCCAACGTCCTGACTTTC
CDR3aa: CASSQDQGSGANVLTF

j_gene: TRBJ1-5
d_gene: TRBD1
abundance: NA
v_gene: TRBV19
CDR3nt: TGTGCCAGTAGTATAGGGACAGGGGTCGATCAGCCCCAGCATTTT
CDR3aa: CASSIGTGVDQPQHF

j_gene: TRBJ1-4
d_gene: TRBD1
abundance: NA
v_gene: TRBV19
CDR3nt: TGTGCCAGTAGAGGGGGACAGGCGCGGGGAAATGAAAAACTGTTTTTT
CDR3aa: CASRGGQARGNEKLFF

j_gene: TRBJ1-1
d_gene: NA
abundance: NA
v_gene: TRBV18
CDR3nt: TGTGCCAGCTCCATCGGGTTGAACACTGAAGCTTTCTTT
CDR3aa: CASSIGLNTEAFF

j_gene: TRBJ1-6
d_gene: NA
abundance: NA
v_gene: TRBV6-5
CDR3nt: TGTGCCAGCAGTTCGGCAGAGGGCTATAATTCACCCCTCCACTTT
CDR3aa: CASSSAEGYNSPLHF

j_gene: TRBJ1-1
d_gene: NA
abundance: once
v_gene: TRBV6-5
CDR3nt: TGTGCCAGCAGTTACTCGCGGCAGGTAGTCGGAGCTTTCTTT
CDR3aa: CASSYSRQVVGAFF

j_gene: TRBJ2-3
d_gene: NA
abundance: few
v_gene: TRBV6-4
CDR3nt: TGTGCCAGCAGTGACGGTGGGGGCCAAGATACGCAGTATTTT
CDR3aa: CASSDGGGQDTQYF

j_gene: TRBJ1-5
d_gene: NA
abundance: NA
v_gene: TRBV4-1
CDR3nt: TGCGCCAGCAGCCAAGCTCGGTCTTCGGAGCCCCAGCATTTT
CDR3aa: CASSQARSSEPQHF

j_gene: TRBJ1-1
d_gene: NA
abundance: NA
v_gene: TRBV7-2
CDR3nt: TGTGCCAGCAGCTCCCGGACCCTTGAAGCTTTCTTT
CDR3aa: CASSSRTLEAFF

j_gene: TRBJ2-3
d_gene: NA
abundance: NA
v_gene: TRBV11-2
CDR3nt: TGTGCCAGCAGCTATAGAGACTCGGGGAGAAGGGTAGGCACAGATACGCAGTATTTT
CDR3aa: CASSYRDSGRRVGTDTQYF

j_gene: TRBJ2-2
d_gene: NA
abundance: NA
v_gene: TRBV19
CDR3nt: TGTGCCAGTAGTATAGGGGCAACAGAGGGCACCGGGGAGCTGTTTTTT
CDR3aa: CASSIGATEGTGELFF